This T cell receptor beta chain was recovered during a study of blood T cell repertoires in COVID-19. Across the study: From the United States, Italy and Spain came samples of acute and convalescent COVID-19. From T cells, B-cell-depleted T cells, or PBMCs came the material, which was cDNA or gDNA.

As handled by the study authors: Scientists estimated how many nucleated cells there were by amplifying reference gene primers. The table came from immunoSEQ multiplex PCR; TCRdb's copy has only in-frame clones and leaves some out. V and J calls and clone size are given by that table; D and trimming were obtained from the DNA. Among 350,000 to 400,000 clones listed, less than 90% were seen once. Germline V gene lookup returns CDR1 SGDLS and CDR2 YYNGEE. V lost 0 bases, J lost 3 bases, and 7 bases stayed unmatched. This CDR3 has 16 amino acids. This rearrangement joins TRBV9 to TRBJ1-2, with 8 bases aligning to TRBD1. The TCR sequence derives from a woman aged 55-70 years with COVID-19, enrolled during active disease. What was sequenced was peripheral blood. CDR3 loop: CASSVATTGGYYGYTF. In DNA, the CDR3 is TGTGCCAGCAGCGTAGCTACTACAGGGGGATACTATGGCTACACCTTC.